These 12 T cell receptor beta chains share one sample of origin, sequenced in a study of T cells in localized non-small cell lung cancer. Only in-frame clones appear in the TCRdb table, and some are missing; sequencing was by immunoSEQ multiplex PCR. This sample has about 15,000 clones, with roughly 85% found just once. The sequencing here drew on peripheral blood, taken before any cancer treatment. These receptors came from a woman aged 35-70 years with stage I lung adenocarcinoma.

The CDR3 sequence: CATSRQPGLAHQETQYF. The CDR3 DNA reads TGTGCCACCAGCAGACAACCGGGACTAGCGCACCAAGAGACCCAGTACTTC. The V and J genes are TRBV15 and TRBJ2-5, with 10 bases lining up with TRBD2. Germline CDR1 reads LNHNV; CDR2 reads YYDKDF (reference sequence). The CDR3 is 17 residues long. Unmatched junction bases numbered 6, after V lost 2 bases and J lost 0 bases.

The chain employs TRBV19 and TRBJ1-4, with D possibly matching TRBD1 (5 bases). CDR1 LNHDA and CDR2 SQIVND come from the germline V gene (reference sequence). V dropped 8 bases and J dropped 7 bases, with 23 bases sitting between them. This CDR3 is built from 16 residues. As DNA, the CDR3 is TGTGCCAGTCGCGAGGCAAGGGGACCACAAAGTGAAAAACTGTTTTTT. Its protein product is CASREARGPQSEKLFF.

V usage is TRBV18 and J usage is TRBJ2-1, with D maybe TRBD2 (5 bases). The CDR3 has 12 residues. From germline, CDR1 is KGHSH and CDR2 LQKENI. Trimming left V 3 bases short and J 10 bases short, with 10 bases between. The CDR3 sequence is CASSPDSAEQFF. The CDR3 DNA is TGTGCCAGCTCACCGGACTCAGCCGAGCAGTTCTTC.

The chain has TRBV10-3 and TRBJ2-3, with 8 bases lining up with TRBD2. With V trimmed by 7 bases and J by 2 bases, 8 bases remained unmatched. The CDR3 has 15 amino acids. The germline gives CDR1 ENHRY, CDR2 SYGVKD. This CDR3 reads CAIKAGALITDTQYF. CDR3 sequence (DNA): TGTGCCATCAAAGCGGGGGCTTTGATCACAGATACGCAGTATTTT.

V gene TRBV28 combines with J gene TRBJ1-2, with 9 nucleotides matching TRBD1. The CDR3 has 15 amino acids. Germline CDR1 MDHEN, CDR2 SYDVKM. Trimming cost V 6 bases and J 6 bases; bases outside gene matches: 11. The CDR3 loop is CASRNPTGTGNGYTF. The CDR3 coding sequence is TGTGCCAGCAGGAACCCTACCGGGACAGGGAATGGCTACACCTTC.

The chain uses TRBV27 and TRBJ1-1, with a possible D match to TRBD1 (6 bases). The CDR3 is 16 residues long. Between the trimmed V and J ends, which lost 3 bases and 0 bases, there was a span of 14 bases. Germline V gives CDR1 MNHEY, CDR2 SMNVEV (reference sequence). The CDR3 DNA reads TGTGCCAGCAGTTTTTCAACAGGGAGCGTGAACACTGAAGCTTTCTTT. Its protein is CASSFSTGSVNTEAFF.

The sample holds one count of this clone. The V call is TRBV19, the J call TRBJ1-1; D remains unclear. There are 14 residues in the CDR3. From germline, CDR1 is LNHDA and CDR2 SQIVND (reference sequence). Trimming cost V 7 bases and J 1 base, with 13 bases left between them. The CDR3: CASTTVIRNTEAFF. Written as DNA, the CDR3 is TGTGCCAGTACTACAGTAATCAGGAACACTGAAGCTTTCTTT.

The chain joins TRBV11-2 to TRBJ2-3; D ambiguous. The CDR3 contains 13 residues. Germline V gene data show CDR1 as SGHAT and CDR2 as FQNNGV. V was shortened by 6 bases and J by 3 bases, with 10 bases between the two germline ends. CDR3 DNA sequence: TGTGCCAGCAGTTTGATGGTAACAGATACGCAGTATTTT. It yields the protein CASSLMVTDTQYF.

V and J are TRBV15 and TRBJ1-5; D is undetermined. This CDR3 is 17 amino acids long. Germline CDR1 LNHNV, CDR2 YYDKDF (reference sequence). Deletions cut 0 bases from V and 0 bases from J, with 12 bases between. In DNA, the CDR3 is TGTGCCACCAGCAGAGATCGGCGGGTAGATAGCAATCAGCCCCAGCATTTT. Its translation: CATSRDRRVDSNQPQHF. The variable domain in full, completed from reference TRBV15 and TRBJ1-5, reads DAMVIQNPRYQVTQFGKPVTLSCSQTLNHNVMYWYQQKSSQAPKLLFHYYDKDFNNEADTPDNFQSRRPNTSFCFLDIRSPGLGDTAMYLCATSRDRRVDSNQPQHFGDGTRLSIL.

The chain employs TRBV10-3 and TRBJ2-7; D is undetermined. The CDR3 extends over 14 amino acids. CDR1 is ENHRY and CDR2 is SYGVKD in the germline V gene. The V gene lost 3 bases and the J gene lost 4 bases, with 13 bases spanning the gap. CDR3 in DNA: TGTGCCATCAGTGAAGCACTCCCCTTTTACGAGCAGTACTTC. As protein: CAISEALPFYEQYF.

J is TRBJ2-3 and V is TRBV7-9; D ambiguous. V gave up 0 bases and J gave up 1 base, with 8 bases separating them. Germline values: CDR1 SEHNR, CDR2 FQNEAQ (reference sequence). This CDR3 is 15 amino acids long. CDR3 in amino acids: CASSLASSGTDTQYF. The CDR3 coding sequence is TGTGCCAGCAGCTTAGCATCTTCCGGCACAGATACGCAGTATTTT.

V and J are TRBV7-2 and TRBJ2-5, with a tentative D call TRBD2 (6 bases). The length of the CDR3 is 15 residues. The germline V gene has CDR1 SGHTA and CDR2 FQGNSA. Trimming took off 5 bases at V and 2 bases at J, with 15 bases between the two ends. This chain's CDR3 is CASSRLVLGQETQYF. The CDR3 bases are TGTGCCAGCAGCCGACTAGTTTTGGGGCAAGAGACCCAGTACTTC.